This T cell receptor beta chain was retrieved from a study of cytomegalovirus exposure and HLA in healthy donors. Findings of the study overall: In a later analysis, across HLA loci, associated TCR counts were highest for DRB1, lowest for HLA-C. Later on, a genetic analysis was performed. It linked a missense variant in DCLRE1C with V- and J-gene trimming of TCR beta. What a later analysis reportedly showed was that an Asian-associated ancestry cluster had fewer N-insertions than the approximately 700-donor mean.

To note about this clone: Its antigen is currently unknown.

PCR was performed using 60 Vbeta and 13 Jbeta primers. Using immunoSEQ multiplex PCR, the repertoire was profiled, and TCRdb retains in-frame clones only, with some absent. The table includes about 160,000 clones, roughly 80% detected once. With 8 bases removed from V and 6 bases from J, the gap between germline ends came to 13 bases. Looked up from germline, CDR1 is SNHLY and CDR2 is FYNNEI. The CDR3 totals 13 residues. J is TRBJ1-4 and V is TRBV2; a possible D gene is TRBD1 (5 bases). Material for sequencing was PBMCs. The sequence was obtained from a human donor in good health. The CDR3 is CASGLGLDEKLFF. DNA of the CDR3: TGTGCCAGCGGATTGGGGCTAGATGAAAAACTGTTTTTT.